This paragraph reports one TCR beta chain. Single viable CD3+CD4+CD8-CD45RO+ cells were sorted as the memory CD4+ T cells. Positive selection with CD4 microbeads enriched total CD4+ T cells. There are 15 residues in the CDR3. Between the trimmed V and J ends, which lost 0 bases and 1 base, there was a span of 9 bases. This sample was included in a study of memory CD4+ T cells and cytomegalovirus serostatus. Clones were read by immunoSEQ multiplex PCR, and TCRdb kept only the in-frame ones, dropping some. This sample yields nearly 50,000 clones, of which 78% are seen a single time; around 0.77% belongs to the top ten.

The sequence derives from an adult in good health and CMV-seronegative. Sequencing was carried out using memory CD4+ T cells from blood. The V gene is TRBV23-1, the J gene TRBJ2-5; D is uncertain. TRBV23-1 is classed as an ORF, of uncertain function. This CDR3 is CASSQSPSLQETQYF. In nucleotides, the CDR3 is TGCGCCAGCAGTCAATCCCCGTCCCTCCAAGAGACCCAGTACTTC.